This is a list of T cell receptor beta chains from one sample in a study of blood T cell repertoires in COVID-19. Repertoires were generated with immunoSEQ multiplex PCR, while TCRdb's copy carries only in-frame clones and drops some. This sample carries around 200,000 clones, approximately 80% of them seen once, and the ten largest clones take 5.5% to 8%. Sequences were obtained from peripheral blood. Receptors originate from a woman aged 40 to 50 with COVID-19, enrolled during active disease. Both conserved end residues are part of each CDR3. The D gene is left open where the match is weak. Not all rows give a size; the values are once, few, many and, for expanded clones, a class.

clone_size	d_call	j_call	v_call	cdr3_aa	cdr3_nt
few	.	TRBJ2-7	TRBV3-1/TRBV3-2	CASSQENSNEQYF	TGTGCCAGCAGCCAAGAAAACAGCAACGAGCAGTACTTC
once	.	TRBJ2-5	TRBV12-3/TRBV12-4	CASSPKETQYF	TGTGCCAGCAGCCCTAAAGAGACCCAGTACTTC
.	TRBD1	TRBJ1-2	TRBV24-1	CATSDTRTGTYGYTF	TGTGCCACCAGTGATACAAGGACAGGCACTTATGGCTACACCTTC
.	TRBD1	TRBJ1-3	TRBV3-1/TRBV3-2	CASSHMTGTGNTIYF	TGTGCCAGCAGCCACATGACAGGGACCGGAAACACCATATATTTT
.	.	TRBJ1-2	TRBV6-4	CASRPDRSGGYTF	TGTGCCAGCAGGCCCGACAGGTCTGGGGGCTACACCTTC
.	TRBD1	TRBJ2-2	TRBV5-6	CASSFDLQGARGSGELFF	TGTGCCAGCAGCTTTGACCTTCAGGGGGCGAGAGGTTCCGGGGAGCTGTTTTTT
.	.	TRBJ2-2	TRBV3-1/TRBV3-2	CASSQDLTSGSLGELFF	TGTGCCAGCAGCCAAGATTTAACTAGTGGGTCTCTGGGGGAGCTGTTTTTT
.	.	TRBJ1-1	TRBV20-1	CSTGNTEAFF	TGCAGTACAGGAAACACTGAAGCTTTCTTT
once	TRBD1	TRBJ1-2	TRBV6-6	CASILGTGGLRGYTF	TGTGCCAGCATTTTAGGGACAGGGGGCTTAAGGGGCTACACCTTC
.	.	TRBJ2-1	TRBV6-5	CASSYSTYNEQFF	TGTGCCAGCAGTTACTCGACTTACAATGAGCAGTTCTTC
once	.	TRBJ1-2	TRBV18	CASSVKRGNLPNYGYTF	TGTGCCAGCTCCGTTAAACGGGGGAATCTACCTAACTATGGCTACACCTTC
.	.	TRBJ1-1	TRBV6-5	CASSQYMISEAFF	TGTGCCAGCAGTCAATACATGATCTCTGAAGCTTTCTTT
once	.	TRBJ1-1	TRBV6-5	CASSFRQNTEAFF	TGTGCCAGCAGTTTTCGACAGAACACTGAAGCTTTCTTT
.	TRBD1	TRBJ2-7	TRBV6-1	CASSEAIDRVGYEQYF	TGTGCCAGCAGTGAAGCAATCGACAGGGTAGGGTACGAGCAGTACTTC
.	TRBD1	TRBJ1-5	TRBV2	CASSEGPGGGYQPQHF	TGTGCCAGCAGCGAGGGACCAGGGGGTGGCTATCAGCCCCAGCATTTT
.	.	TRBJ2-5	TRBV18	CASSPSSSETQYF	TGTGCCAGCTCACCGAGCTCTTCAGAGACCCAGTACTTC
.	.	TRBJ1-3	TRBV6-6	CASRSNSGNTIYF	TGTGCCAGCAGATCAAACTCTGGAAACACCATATATTTT
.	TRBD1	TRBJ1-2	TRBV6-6	CASSEPGQGVYGYTF	TGTGCCAGCAGCGAGCCCGGACAGGGAGTCTATGGCTACACCTTC
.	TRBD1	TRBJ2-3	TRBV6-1	CASSEVQGESTDTQYF	TGTGCCAGCAGTGAAGTTCAGGGGGAAAGCACAGATACGCAGTATTTT
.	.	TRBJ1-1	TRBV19	CASSIVENTEAFF	TGTGCCAGTAGTATAGTAGAGAACACTGAAGCTTTCTTT
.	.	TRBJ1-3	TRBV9	CASSVGGEENTIYF	TGTGCCAGCAGCGTAGGAGGGGAGGAAAACACCATATATTTT
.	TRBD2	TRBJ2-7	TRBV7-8	CASSQLAAPSSYEQYF	TGTGCCAGCAGCCAACTAGCGGCCCCAAGCTCCTACGAGCAGTACTTC
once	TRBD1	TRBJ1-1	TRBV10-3	CAISESGQGWTEAFF	TGTGCCATCAGTGAGTCGGGACAGGGTTGGACTGAAGCTTTCTTT
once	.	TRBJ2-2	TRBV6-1	CASSEFPGQSRGELFF	TGTGCCAGCAGTGAATTTCCGGGACAATCACGCGGGGAGCTGTTTTTT
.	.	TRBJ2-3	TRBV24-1	CASGTGQTNTDTQYF	TGTGCCAGCGGAACAGGGCAGACAAACACAGATACGCAGTATTTT
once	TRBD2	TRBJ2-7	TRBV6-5	CASSFIAGPSYEQYF	TGTGCCAGCAGTTTCATAGCGGGACCCTCCTACGAGCAGTACTTC
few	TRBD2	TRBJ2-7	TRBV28	CASSSTGGYEQYF	TGTGCCAGCAGTTCGACGGGGGGCTACGAGCAGTACTTC
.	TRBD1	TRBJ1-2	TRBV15	CATSRSWGTANYGYTF	TGTGCCACCAGCAGATCCTGGGGGACAGCCAACTATGGCTACACCTTC
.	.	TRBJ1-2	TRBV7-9	CASSLALLGGYTF	TGTGCCAGCAGCTTAGCCCTCCTGGGCGGCTACACCTTC
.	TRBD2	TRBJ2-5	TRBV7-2	CASSLATSGEETQYF	TGTGCCAGCAGCTTAGCGACTAGCGGGGAAGAGACCCAGTACTTC
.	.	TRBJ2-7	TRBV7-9	CASSFRGSHEQYF	TGTGCCAGCAGCTTTAGGGGGTCCCACGAGCAGTACTTC
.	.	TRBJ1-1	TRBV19	CASSSPGVNTEAFF	TGTGCCAGTAGTAGTCCAGGGGTGAACACTGAAGCTTTCTTT
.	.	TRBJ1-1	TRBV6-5	CASSYSTLLMNTEAFF	TGTGCCAGCAGTTACTCGACACTCCTGATGAACACTGAAGCTTTCTTT